These 15 T cell receptor beta chains originate from one sample sequenced in a study of shared clonotypes between healthy human individuals. Method: immunoSEQ multiplex PCR; TCRdb's copy keeps in-frame clones and lacks some. The sample records fewer than 600,000 clones, approximately 77% being singletons. The specimen sequenced was PBMCs. The receptors originated from a woman in her thirties or forties in good health. Some clones in this sample may be carry-over from other donors' samples.

The chain is built from TRBV9 and TRBJ2-5; unclear D gene. The J call is doubtful: the DNA matches TRBJ2-7 better. The CDR3 spans 15 residues. Germline CDR1 is SGDLS and CDR2 is YYNGEE. The CDR3 region has the DNA TGTGCCAGCAGCCCCCCCTTGTCCCGGTTTGGCGAGCAGTACTTC. Protein product: CASSPPLSRFGEQYF.

This clone showed up just a few times. Possible read error: a much larger clone is one base away. The V call is TRBV5-4, the J call TRBJ1-5; 7 positions match TRBD1. V shed 4 bases, J shed 5 bases, and the junction held 9 bases outside the gene matches. The CDR3 has 15 residues. Looked up from germline, CDR1 is SGHNT and CDR2 is YYREEE (reference sequence). CDR3 DNA sequence: TGTGCCAGCAGCCAAGATGAGGGGGCTCATCAGCCCCAGCATTTT. As protein: CASSQDEGAHQPQHF.

The chain combines TRBV4-1 with TRBJ2-2, with TRBD2 identical over 9 bases. V lost 5 bases and J lost 0; bases outside the gene matches: 7. The CDR3 runs to 17 residues. Germline lookup yields CDR1 MGHRA and CDR2 YSYEKL. For the CDR3, the DNA is TGCGCCAGCAGCTCTTCTAGCGGGATCGCGAACACCGGGGAGCTGTTTTTT. As protein: CASSSSSGIANTGELFF.

Notes on this clone: A single base separates this from a much larger clone, so it may be a read error. The same CDR3 can be traced to other DNA sequences in this sample. The chain recombines TRBV19 with TRBJ1-1; no firm D call. Germline CDR1 reads LNHDA; CDR2 reads SQIVND (reference sequence). Trimming took 7 bases from V and 1 from J, leaving 10 bases between them. The CDR3 covers 13 residues. As DNA, the CDR3 is TGTGCCAGTAACCCCGGCAGGAACACTGAAGCTTTCTTT. Translation: CASNPGRNTEAFF.

This clone has just one count. Here the CDR3 reads CAWSVHPSGPLETQYF. The CDR3 DNA sequence: TGTGCCTGGAGTGTTCATCCTAGCGGGCCGTTAGAGACCCAGTACTTC. The chain recombines TRBV30 with TRBJ2-5, with 8 bases identical to TRBD2. The CDR3 has 16 residues. The germline V gene has CDR1 GTSNPN and CDR2 SVGIG (reference sequence). Trimming removed 0 bases from V and 4 bases from J; junction bases left unmatched: 10.

The J gene is TRBJ2-7, the V gene TRBV5-4; 7 positions agree with TRBD2. The CDR3 length is 14 residues. Germline loops: CDR1 SGHNT, CDR2 YYREEE (reference sequence). After removal of 6 bases from V and 2 bases from J, the junction contained 8 bases not matched to a gene. The CDR3 region is CASTSGGNPYEQYF. The CDR3, as DNA: TGTGCCAGCACCTCGGGGGGAAATCCCTACGAGCAGTACTTC.

The V gene is TRBV6-5, the J gene TRBJ1-2; D is undetermined. The CDR3 is 13 amino acids. Germline V gene sequence: CDR1 MNHEY, CDR2 SVGAGI. The V end lost 3 bases, the J end lost 0 bases, and 5 bases lay between the germline ends. Written as DNA, the CDR3 is TGTGCCAGCAGTTATAGAACTAACTATGGCTACACCTTC. This sequence encodes CASSYRTNYGYTF.

Comments on this clone: This clone may be a read error of a much larger clone one base away. The rearrangement links TRBV2 to TRBJ2-5; D is undetermined. The germline CDR1 and CDR2 sequences are SNHLY and FYNNEI. CDR3 length: 12 amino acids. The CDR3 is CAGSRAQETQYF. CDR3 bases: TGTGCCGGCAGTCGCGCCCAGGAGACCCAGTACTTC.

This clone was found once. The gene calls are TRBV28 and TRBJ2-7; no reliable D call. CDR3 length: 12 amino acids. The V end was cut by 5 bases, the J end by 7 bases, with 12 bases between. The germline CDR1 and CDR2 sequences are MDHEN and SYDVKM. This CDR3 is CASSVLLGEQYF. For the CDR3, the DNA is TGTGCCAGCAGTGTCCTCCTCGGGGAGCAGTACTTC.

Notes on this clone: A far larger clone is only one base removed, so a read error is likely. The chain couples TRBV7-8 to TRBJ2-3; D may be TRBD1 (6 bases). The CDR3 loop spans 13 amino acids. Per the germline V gene, CDR1 is SGHVS and CDR2 is FQNEAQ. Trimming removed 11 bases at V and 6 bases at J, with 18 bases between. In DNA, the CDR3 is TGTGCCGGTGGGCTCAGGGGTACGGATACGCAGTATTTT. Translated: CAGGLRGTDTQYF. Full variable domain (outside the CDR3, taken from reference TRBV7-8 and TRBJ2-3): GAGVSQSPRYKVAKRGQDVALRCDPISGHVSLFWYQQALGQGPEFLTYFQNEAQLDKSGLPSDRFFAERPEGSVSTLKIQRTQQEDSAVYLCAGGLRGTDTQYFGPGTRLTVL.

Turning to this clone: Only one base separates this from a far larger clonotype, so it likely reflects a read error. Additional DNA sequences in this sample encode the identical CDR3. This chain joins TRBV7-9 and TRBJ2-3; 7 bases are shared with TRBD1. The CDR3 sequence is 14 residues long. Trimming cost V 5 bases and J 10 bases; bases outside gene matches: 12. Germline V CDR1 and CDR2: SEHNR, FQNEAQ (reference sequence). CDR3 region: CASSAGADRVPQYF. The DNA for the CDR3 is TGTGCCAGCAGCGCGGGCGCAGACAGGGTCCCGCAGTATTTT.

V gene TRBV2 combines with J gene TRBJ2-7; 8 bases fit TRBD2. V lost 2 bases, J lost 5 bases, and 11 bases stayed unmatched. This CDR3 region has 16 residues. CDR1 and CDR2 from the germline V gene are SNHLY and FYNNEI. The CDR3 sequence: CASSERALAGTHEQYF. CDR3 DNA sequence: TGTGCCAGCAGTGAAAGGGCCTTAGCGGGGACCCACGAGCAGTACTTC.

This sequence joins TRBV7-9 and TRBJ2-7, with 7 nucleotides matching TRBD1. This CDR3 has 12 amino acids. Looked up from germline, CDR1 is SEHNR and CDR2 is FQNEAQ (reference sequence). The trim removed 1 base at V and 9 bases at J, leaving 3 bases unmatched. The CDR3 reads CASSLEGGGQYF. As DNA, the CDR3 is TGTGCCAGCAGCTTAGAAGGGGGCGGGCAGTACTTC.

The J gene is TRBJ2-5, the V gene TRBV7-9; 7 positions match TRBD1. Matching the DNA end better, TRBJ2-7 makes the J call doubtful. Germline lookup yields CDR1 SEHNR and CDR2 FQNEAQ (reference sequence). CDR3 size: 14 residues. CDR3 loop: CASSLAQGVNEQYF. The CDR3 DNA reads as TGTGCCAGCAGCTTAGCGCAGGGGGTAAACGAGCAGTACTTC.

The rearrangement uses TRBV9 and TRBJ2-1, with 9 bases lining up with TRBD2. Germline CDR1 is SGDLS and CDR2 is YYNGEE. J lost 0 bases, V lost 0 bases, and 4 bases had no gene match. This CDR3 contains 17 residues. The CDR3 DNA reads TGTGCCAGCAGCGTAGTCGGTAGCGGGAGCTCCTACAATGAGCAGTTCTTC. Its protein product is CASSVVGSGSSYNEQFF.